The 19 T cell receptor beta chains below come from one sample, sequenced in a study of cytomegalovirus exposure and HLA in healthy donors. PCR used 60 Vbeta primers and 13 Jbeta primers. Measured with immunoSEQ multiplex PCR; TCRdb has only the in-frame clones, and not every one. Among 250,000 to 350,000 clones, around 86% were seen once, and the ten largest hold 3.5% to 4.5%. Specimen: PBMCs. Receptors originate from a man aged 40-49 years in good health and CMV-seropositive.

The rearrangement links TRBV2 to TRBJ1-2; possibly TRBD1 for D (5 bases). The CDR3 has 14 amino acids. CDR1 is SNHLY and CDR2 is FYNNEI in the germline V gene. V shed 8 bases and J shed 12 bases, with 25 bases lying between them. The CDR3 DNA reads as TGTGCCAGCGAAGAATCAAGACAGCCAGGGATACACACCTTC. Protein sequence: CASEESRQPGIHTF. Full variable domain (outside the CDR3, taken from reference TRBV2 and TRBJ1-2): EPEVTQTPSHQVTQMGQEVILRCVPISNHLYFYWYRQILGQKVEFLVSFYNNEISEKSEIFDDQFSVERPDGSNFTLKIRSTKLEDSAMYFCASEESRQPGIHTFGSGTRLTVV.

The chain employs TRBV4-1 and TRBJ1-6; D is ambiguous. The germline CDR1 and CDR2 sequences are MGHRA and YSYEKL. V lost 3 bases and J 5 bases, leaving 8 bases between the germline ends. The CDR3 runs 14 residues. CDR3 in DNA: TGCGCCAGCAGCCAGTTCCTCGATAATTCACCCCTCCACTTT. Protein product: CASSQFLDNSPLHF.

V gene TRBV11-2 combines with J gene TRBJ2-2, with no clear D. The CDR3 is 12 residues long. Germline CDR1 SGHAT, CDR2 FQNNGV. V lost 2 bases and J lost 5, with 3 bases in between. CDR3 residues: CASSLITGELFF. DNA for the CDR3: TGTGCCAGCAGCTTAATAACCGGGGAGCTGTTTTTT.

This rearrangement joins TRBV9 to TRBJ1-3, with a possible D match to TRBD1 (5 bases). The CDR3 is 14 amino acids. Per germline, CDR1 SGDLS and CDR2 YYNGEE. Trimming removed 3 bases from V and 8 bases from J, with 15 bases in between. CDR3 nucleotides: TGTGCCAGCAGCGGTGCCGCGGGGGGTGACACCATATATTTT. This translates into CASSGAAGGDTIYF.

The CDR3 reads CASSSNPQGDGYTF. The DNA of the CDR3 is TGTGCCAGCAGCTCGAATCCACAGGGGGATGGCTACACCTTC. The chain has TRBV11-2 and TRBJ1-2; 8 nucleotides align to TRBD1. Germline CDR1 is SGHAT and CDR2 is FQNNGV. This CDR3 is 14 amino acids long. Trimming at V came to 4 bases and at J to 6 bases, leaving 7 bases not matched to a gene. Together with reference TRBV11-2 and TRBJ1-2, the CDR3 gives the full variable domain: EAGVAQSPRYKIIEKRQSVAFWCNPISGHATLYWYQQILGQGPKLLIQFQNNGVVDDSQLPKDRFSAERLKGVDSTLKIQPAKLEDSAVYLCASSSNPQGDGYTFGSGTRLTVV.

V is TRBV2 and J is TRBJ2-7; TRBD1 matches 11 bases. The V and J ends lost 7 bases and 4 bases, in that order; junction bases with no gene match: 12. Germline V gives CDR1 SNHLY, CDR2 FYNNEI. The CDR3 totals 16 residues. CDR3 protein: CASNRLGGQGDYEQYF. For the CDR3, the DNA is TGTGCCAGCAATCGCTTAGGGGGACAGGGGGATTACGAGCAGTACTTC.

This chain joins TRBV28 and TRBJ1-2, with TRBD1 as a possible D gene (5 bases). The germline V and J ends were trimmed by 1 base and 4 bases, with 10 bases remaining between them. This CDR3 has 14 residues. Germline CDR1 and CDR2: MDHEN and SYDVKM. This CDR3 is CASSLSEGPYGYTF. In nucleotides, the CDR3 is TGTGCCAGCAGTTTATCGGAGGGGCCCTATGGCTACACCTTC.

The chain combines TRBV28 with TRBJ2-7; D remains ambiguous. Deletions cut 6 bases from V and 2 bases from J, with 14 bases between. The germline gives CDR1 MDHEN, CDR2 SYDVKM. This CDR3 contains 14 residues. For the CDR3, the DNA is TGTGCCAGCAGCATGAACAGCATCCCCTACGAGCAGTACTTC. It translates to CASSMNSIPYEQYF.

The rearrangement links TRBV5-4 to TRBJ1-1; D perhaps matches TRBD1 (5 bases). The CDR3 covers 15 residues. V was pared by 5 bases and J by 4 bases, with 18 bases between. Germline V CDR1 and CDR2: SGHNT, YYREEE (reference sequence). The CDR3 nucleotides read TGTGCCAGCAGAGTTGGCAGGGAAGTGAGCACTGAAGCTTTCTTT. Its translation is CASRVGREVSTEAFF.

This chain connects TRBV4-1 to TRBJ2-1; 13 nucleotides match TRBD2. The J segment lost 8 bases and the V segment lost 1 base, leaving 2 bases of the junction unmatched. The CDR3 has 15 amino acids. Per germline, CDR1 MGHRA and CDR2 YSYEKL. CDR3 bases: TGCGCCAGCAGCCAAGGTGGACTAGCGGGAGATGAGCAGTTCTTC. Translation: CASSQGGLAGDEQFF.

This clone has only a few counts. The CDR3, as DNA: TGTGCCAGCAGTCGGGACAGGGAAAAGACTGAAGCTTTCTTT. Amino acid sequence: CASSRDREKTEAFF. The chain recombines TRBV2 with TRBJ1-1, with 9 bases fitting TRBD1. The junction had 6 bases not matched to a gene; V was cut back by 5 bases and J by 5 bases. The length of the CDR3 is 14 residues. Germline lookup yields CDR1 SNHLY and CDR2 FYNNEI.

The rearrangement joins TRBV7-9 to TRBJ1-5; 9 nucleotides match TRBD1. The CDR3 consists of 17 residues. V shed 4 bases and J 0 bases; nucleotides not matched to a gene: 7. Germline V gene sequence: CDR1 SEHNR, CDR2 FQNEAQ (reference sequence). CDR3 nucleotides: TGTGCCAGCAGCTCGGACAGGGGTTTTTATAGCAATCAGCCCCAGCATTTT. Protein sequence: CASSSDRGFYSNQPQHF.

This clone appeared a single time. The CDR3 sequence: CASSPTSASSYEQYF. In nucleotides, the CDR3 is TGTGCCAGCAGCCCCACTAGCGCTAGCTCCTACGAGCAGTACTTC. The gene calls are TRBV9 and TRBJ2-5, with 7 nucleotides matching TRBD2. The end of the DNA is better explained by TRBJ2-7, so the J call may be wrong. Germline V lookup: CDR1 SGDLS, CDR2 YYNGEE. The CDR3 length is 15 residues.

The V gene is TRBV4-1, the J gene TRBJ2-7; a possible D gene is TRBD2 (5 bases). CDR3 length equals 14 residues. The germline V gene has CDR1 MGHRA and CDR2 YSYEKL. V lost 0 bases, J lost 5 bases, and 11 bases lay in between. CDR3 sequence: CASSQEGRVNEQYF. The CDR3 DNA follows: TGCGCCAGCAGCCAAGAAGGGCGGGTAAACGAGCAGTACTTC.

The sample holds one count of this clone. The rearrangement links TRBV7-3 to TRBJ2-3; D gene uncertain. This CDR3 contains 17 residues. The V gene's germline CDR1 is SGHTA and CDR2 FQGTGA. Trimming left V 1 base short and J 2 bases short, with 16 bases between. CDR3 sequence (DNA): TGTGCCAGCAGCTTAAAAGCTTCGATCGCGTTCACAGATACGCAGTATTTT. Translation gives CASSLKASIAFTDTQYF.

The chain joins TRBV15 to TRBJ1-2, with D hard to call. This CDR3 is built from 15 residues. CDR1 is LNHNV and CDR2 is YYDKDF in the germline V gene (reference sequence). Trimming stripped 0 bases from V and 2 bases from J, with 10 bases between. The CDR3, as DNA: TGTGCCACCAGCAGAGATCTTTCAGAAAACTATGGCTACACCTTC. This encodes CATSRDLSENYGYTF.

This chain uses TRBV5-1 with TRBJ2-6; 7 bases are a match to TRBD1. Germline V gene sequence: CDR1 SGHRS, CDR2 YFSETQ. V gave up 3 bases and J gave up 1 base; unmatched junction bases: 10. This CDR3 is 18 amino acids long. The CDR3 spells CASSSLGQGVSGANVLTF. The CDR3, as DNA: TGCGCCAGCAGCTCTCTTGGGCAGGGGGTGTCTGGGGCCAACGTCCTGACTTTC.

For this clone: The same CDR3 also results from other DNA sequences found in this sample. The genes are TRBV4-1 and TRBJ1-1; 7 bases fit TRBD1. This CDR3 region has 15 residues. The trim removed 1 base at V and 0 bases at J, leaving 2 bases unmatched. The germline V gene has CDR1 MGHRA and CDR2 YSYEKL. CDR3 loop: CASSQAQGLNTEAFF. CDR3 coding DNA: TGCGCCAGCAGCCAAGCACAGGGGCTGAACACTGAAGCTTTCTTT.

This clone was seen only a few times. The chain uses TRBV5-4 and TRBJ2-7, with a tentative D call TRBD1 (6 bases). This CDR3 spans 13 amino acids. Germline values: CDR1 SGHNT, CDR2 YYREEE (reference sequence). V lost 5 bases, J lost 6 bases, and 15 bases lay in between. Here the CDR3 reads CASSQPQGSEQYF. CDR3 coding DNA: TGTGCCAGCAGTCAACCCCAGGGGAGCGAGCAGTACTTC.